Reported below is one TCR beta chain. Its specific antigen is unknown. Base qualities are missing; no much larger clone stands one base away. This sample is part of a study of T cell repertoires in cytomegalovirus infection (dated by TCRdb to between 2018 and 2021). For context, the study as a whole: Alongside well-studied HLA-B-restricted epitopes, the peptide stimulations were aimed at recently identified HLA-C-restricted CMV epitopes, whose presentation resists viral immunomodulation. Because public TCR beta signatures pointed to carriage of CMV infection together with the matching HLA type, the HLA type of each donor mattered for the analysis.

In the paper's terms, the treatment or condition label means: in vitro stimulation with specific CMV peptide epitopes to enrich CMV-specific T cells. Study-level results and caveats: The ex vivo response was dominated by HLA-C-restricted CMV-specific TCR beta clonotypes, and the single most frequent clonotype in two of eight donors was supplied by these HLA-C-restricted clonotypes. Cumulative frequency of public TCR beta family members discriminated carriers of CMV infection plus the relevant HLA type in this cohort and an independent 352-donor cohort.

Sequencing instrument: Illumina HiSeq 1500. In TCRdb, the public reads were trimmed at Q25 with fastp and aligned with MiXCR, with productive beta chains retained. CDR3 protein sequences are deduplicated, and each keeps its most common genes and DNA. A total of fewer than 900,000 distinct CDR3 sequences appear in this sample, almost 30% of them only once. The ten top clones hold 13% of the sample. Measured from the cysteine to the phenylalanine, the CDR3 is 14 residues long. The read is trimmed to its CDR3 DNA, 42 bases read in frame from base 1. CDR1 and CDR2 are read off the germline V gene as SGHDN and FVKESK. V trim: 3 bases; J trim: 6 bases; unmatched bases: 7.

This TCR derives from a human donor in good health (CMV status not recorded). Some clones in this sample may be carry-over from other donors' samples. Sequencing was performed on cultured CD8+ T cells from PBMCs, taken from culture after CMV antigen stimulation. The chain couples TRBV14 to TRBJ1-1; 7 central bases correspond to TRBD1. CDR3 reads: CASSQTGSRSEAFF. The DNA sequence reads TGTGCCAGCAGCCAGACAGGGTCTCGGTCTGAAGCTTTCTTT.